These 26 T cell receptor beta chains originate from one sample sequenced in a study of T cell responses to AZD1222 COVID-19 vaccine. This table comes from immunoSEQ multiplex PCR, and its TCRdb copy is limited to in-frame clones, with some not included. The sample lists under 95,000 clones; around 90% were seen once. Source: peripheral blood, taken on day 0 of AZD1222 vaccination. All receptors come from an adult in good health.

The genes are TRBV7-9 and TRBJ2-5; possible D gene TRBD2, 7 bases. The germline V gene encodes CDR1 SEHNR and CDR2 FQNEAQ (reference sequence). V gave up 2 bases and J gave up 1 base, with 23 bases separating them. This CDR3 spans 19 amino acids. This CDR3 reads CASSLSPLRGRVIQETQYF. In DNA, the CDR3 is TGTGCCAGCAGCTTAAGCCCGCTGCGGGGGCGTGTGATCCAAGAGACCCAGTACTTC.

This rearrangement joins TRBV6-5 to TRBJ2-1; D not resolved. CDR3 length: 14 residues. V dropped 7 bases and J dropped 8 bases, with 18 bases sitting between them. Germline V gene data show CDR1 as MNHEY and CDR2 as SVGAGI. This chain's CDR3 is CASKPIQGIHEQFF. The CDR3, as DNA: TGTGCCAGCAAACCAATTCAAGGTATCCATGAGCAGTTCTTC.

The chain has TRBV6-5 and TRBJ2-5; 8 nucleotides agree with TRBD2. CDR1 MNHEY and CDR2 SVGAGI come from the germline V gene. V lost 7 bases, J lost 7 bases, and 11 bases stayed unmatched. This CDR3 has 14 residues. CDR3 in amino acids: CASIQLAATGTQYF. Here the CDR3 DNA reads TGTGCCAGCATCCAACTAGCGGCCACAGGGACCCAGTACTTC.

The chain employs TRBV19 and TRBJ2-2; 9 nucleotides match TRBD1. The CDR3 has 19 residues. Germline assignment: CDR1 LNHDA and CDR2 SQIVND (reference sequence). V shed 8 bases and J 4 bases; nucleotides not matched to a gene: 20. The CDR3 nucleotides are TGTGCCAGTGCTAACCTTAGGGGACCGGGACAGGGTTCCACCGGGGAGCTGTTTTTT. Translating gives CASANLRGPGQGSTGELFF.

The chain has TRBV18 and TRBJ1-5; D unresolved. V was clipped by 1 base and J by 6 bases, with 13 bases between them. CDR3 size: 15 residues. The germline gives CDR1 KGHSH, CDR2 LQKENI. The CDR3 sequence is CASSPLGGSGQPQHF. The CDR3, as DNA: TGTGCCAGCTCACCACTTGGCGGTTCGGGTCAGCCCCAGCATTTT. The entire variable domain, with the rest obtained from reference TRBV18 and TRBJ1-5, is as follows: NAGVMQNPRHLVRRRGQEARLRCSPMKGHSHVYWYRQLPEEGLKFMVYLQKENIIDESGMPKERFSAEFPKEGPSILRIQQVVRGDSAAYFCASSPLGGSGQPQHFGDGTRLSIL.

The chain employs TRBV9 and TRBJ2-2; TRBD2 matches 14 bases. CDR3 length equals 18 residues. Unmatched junction bases numbered 8, after V lost 4 bases and J lost 3 bases. Germline lookup yields CDR1 SGDLS and CDR2 YYNGEE. Here the CDR3 reads CASSRRLAGGHDTGELFF. The CDR3 DNA sequence: TGTGCCAGCAGCCGGAGACTAGCGGGGGGGCATGACACCGGGGAGCTGTTTTTT.

The gene calls are TRBV11-2 and TRBJ2-2, with a possible D match to TRBD1 (6 bases). This CDR3 contains 16 residues. The germline gives CDR1 SGHAT, CDR2 FQNNGV. V was shortened by 6 bases and J by 3 bases, with 17 bases between the two germline ends. The CDR3 DNA reads TGTGCCAGCAGGGCCGCCCAGGGGAAACACACCGGGGAGCTGTTTTTT. Translation: CASRAAQGKHTGELFF.

The rearrangement joins TRBV18 to TRBJ1-1; 7 nucleotides align to TRBD1. The CDR3 contains 16 residues. CDR1 and CDR2 from the germline V gene are KGHSH and LQKENI. Trimming cost V 4 bases and J 3 bases; bases outside gene matches: 11. In DNA, the CDR3 is TGTGCCAGCTCACTAAGGTCCTTAGGGACAGACACTGAAGCTTTCTTT. Its protein product is CASSLRSLGTDTEAFF.

CDR3 DNA sequence: TGTGCCAGCAGCCCCGGGTGGTACAATGAGCAGTTCTTC. It yields the protein CASSPGWYNEQFF. V usage is TRBV9 and J usage is TRBJ2-1; D unresolved. Per germline, CDR1 SGDLS and CDR2 YYNGEE. The ends were cut back, 4 bases at V and 4 bases at J, with 9 bases in the middle. This CDR3 region has 13 residues. Together with reference TRBV9 and TRBJ2-1, the CDR3 gives the full variable domain: DSGVTQTPKHLITATGQRVTLRCSPRSGDLSVYWYQQSLDQGLQFLIQYYNGEERAKGNILERFSAQQFPDLHSELNLSSLELGDSALYFCASSPGWYNEQFFGPGTRLTVL.

The chain recombines TRBV10-1 with TRBJ2-7; no reliable D call. Germline CDR1 WNHNN, CDR2 SYGVQD (reference sequence). The CDR3 has 13 amino acids. V was cut by 8 bases and J by 5 bases, with 16 bases left in between. The CDR3 loop is CASAPTPSDEQYF. The CDR3 DNA reads TGCGCCAGCGCCCCCACTCCCTCGGACGAGCAGTACTTC.

This chain joins TRBV19 and TRBJ2-6; no clear D. The CDR3 has 12 residues. V lost 7 bases and J 4 bases, leaving 5 bases between the germline ends. Germline assignment: CDR1 LNHDA and CDR2 SQIVND (reference sequence). DNA for the CDR3: TGTGCCAGTAAAGGGGGGGCCAACGTCCTGACTTTC. This codes for CASKGGANVLTF.

Worth noting for this clone: Its ends do not fully match the called genes, so a read error is possible. The rearrangement uses TRBV7-2 and TRBJ2-5; TRBD1 aligns across 7 bases. The CDR3 has 11 residues. Germline-derived CDR1 and CDR2 are SGHTA and FQGNSA. The CDR3 here is CASSLGRGLDF. The CDR3 DNA reads as TGTGCCAGCAGCTTAGGAAGGGGGCTAGACTTC.

This chain connects TRBV10-3 to TRBJ2-7; no reliable D call. The germline V and J ends were trimmed by 2 bases and 7 bases, with 9 bases remaining between them. The CDR3 is 12 residues long. Germline V gene sequence: CDR1 ENHRY, CDR2 SYGVKD. For the CDR3, the DNA is TGTGCCATCAGTGAGGAGGCAAGGGAGCAGTACTTC. Encoded protein: CAISEEAREQYF.

The V and J genes are TRBV18 and TRBJ1-1; D uncertain. Germline V gene data show CDR1 as KGHSH and CDR2 as LQKENI. The CDR3 spans 17 residues. V was shortened by 6 bases and J by 0 bases, with 20 bases between the two germline ends. The CDR3, as DNA: TGTGCCAGCTCGCCCCCTGGAACCGATACCCTGAACACTGAAGCTTTCTTT. Amino acids: CASSPPGTDTLNTEAFF.

The chain couples TRBV20-1 to TRBJ1-6; D unclear. The CDR3 extends over 16 amino acids. With 3 bases removed from V and 6 bases from J, the gap between germline ends came to 18 bases. The V gene's germline CDR1 is DFQATT and CDR2 SNEGSKA (reference sequence). For the CDR3, the DNA is TGCAGTGCTAGTAGTTGGGGATCTAACTCTAATTCACCCCTCCACTTT. This codes for CSASSWGSNSNSPLHF.

V is TRBV29-1 and J is TRBJ2-5, with TRBD2 matching over 12 bases. The CDR3 contains 14 residues. V shed 2 bases, J shed 5 bases, and the junction held 3 bases outside the gene matches. In germline, CDR1 is SQVTM, CDR2 ANQGSEA. The CDR3 DNA reads as TGCAGCGTTGAACTAGCGGGAGGGCGGGAGACCCAGTACTTC. As protein: CSVELAGGRETQYF.

The V gene is TRBV6-6, the J gene TRBJ2-5; the D gene is possibly TRBD2 (6 bases). V was shortened by 5 bases and J by 0 bases, with 16 bases between the two germline ends. Germline V CDR1 and CDR2: MNHNY, SVGAGI (reference sequence). CDR3 length: 16 amino acids. DNA for the CDR3: TGTGCCAGCAGTCCGTGGGGGGAGGCGTACCAAGAGACCCAGTACTTC. This translates into CASSPWGEAYQETQYF.

J is TRBJ1-1 and V is TRBV2; D ambiguous. CDR1 SNHLY and CDR2 FYNNEI come from the germline V gene. V was shortened by 5 bases and J by 0 bases, with 7 bases between the two germline ends. The CDR3 is made up of 13 amino acids. CDR3 DNA: TGTGCCAGCAGTACAGATATGAACACTGAAGCTTTCTTT. Residues: CASSTDMNTEAFF.

Points on this clone: The junction differs from germline at one of its ends, possibly a read error. The chain combines TRBV15 with TRBJ1-4, with TRBD1 identical over 11 bases. The CDR3 is made up of 14 amino acids. The germline CDR1 and CDR2 sequences are LNHNV and YYDKDF (reference sequence). Here the CDR3 DNA reads TGTGCCACCAGCGCATCCGGGACAGGGGGGCCCAAAGGTTTT. This encodes CATSASGTGGPKGF.

This chain links TRBV3-1 (or the pseudogene TRBV3-2) with TRBJ2-5; TRBD2 matches at 8 bases. The CDR3 loop spans 14 amino acids. V trimming: 4 bases; J trimming: 5 bases; junction bases outside the gene matches: 6. From germline, CDR1 is LGHDT and CDR2 YNNKEL (reference sequence). DNA of the CDR3: TGTGCCAGCAGCCCGGGACTAGATGGGGAGACCCAGTACTTC. Protein product: CASSPGLDGETQYF.

The rearrangement links TRBV5-4 to TRBJ1-4, with D perhaps matching TRBD1 (6 bases). CDR1 is SGHNT and CDR2 is YYREEE in the germline V gene (reference sequence). Trimming shortened V by 2 bases and J by 8 bases, and 10 bases separated the two germline ends. The CDR3 is 13 amino acids. This CDR3 reads CASSLQGDEKLFF. CDR3 DNA: TGTGCCAGCAGCTTACAGGGAGACGAAAAACTGTTTTTT.

This clone was detected only once. The chain is built from TRBV11-3 and TRBJ1-2; possibly TRBD1 for D (5 bases). The germline gives CDR1 SGHNT, CDR2 YENEEA. Trimming removed 2 bases at V and 8 bases at J, with 9 bases between. The CDR3 spans 12 residues. CDR3: CASSLSGQGYTF. The CDR3 region has the DNA TGTGCCAGCAGCTTATCAGGGCAAGGCTACACCTTC.

This chain joins TRBV18 and TRBJ1-1; D is unclear. Germline V gene data show CDR1 as KGHSH and CDR2 as LQKENI. The CDR3 is made up of 18 amino acids. V lost 6 bases, J lost 1 base, and 24 bases lay in between. Here the CDR3 DNA reads TGTGCCAGCTCCCTACTTTCGGGCCCCTCAACGGGGAACACTGAAGCTTTCTTT. Its protein is CASSLLSGPSTGNTEAFF.

This clone was seen a single time. The chain carries TRBV19 and TRBJ2-3; the match to TRBD2 covers 8 bases. The V segment lost 1 base and the J segment 4 bases; nucleotides outside the gene matches: 7. The CDR3 consists of 16 residues. Germline V gene data show CDR1 as LNHDA and CDR2 as SQIVND (reference sequence). The CDR3 sequence: CASSIAGLAGPDTQYF. In nucleotides, the CDR3 is TGTGCCAGTAGTATAGCAGGGCTAGCGGGCCCAGATACGCAGTATTTT. Together with reference TRBV19 and TRBJ2-3, the CDR3 gives the full variable domain: DGGITQSPKYLFRKEGQNVTLSCEQNLNHDAMYWYRQDPGQGLRLIYYSQIVNDFQKGDIAEGYSVSREKKESFPLTVTSAQKNPTAFYLCASSIAGLAGPDTQYFGPGTRLTVL.

This sequence joins TRBV5-1 and TRBJ1-2, with no clear D. The V and J ends lost 5 bases and 0 bases respectively, with 8 bases between them. The V gene's germline CDR1 is SGHRS and CDR2 YFSETQ. The CDR3 consists of 13 residues. This CDR3 is CASRSTANYGYTF. Here the CDR3 DNA reads TGCGCCAGCAGAAGCACAGCTAACTATGGCTACACCTTC. Looking up the rest from reference TRBV5-1 and TRBJ1-2 gives the full variable domain: KAGVTQTPRYLIKTRGQQVTLSCSPISGHRSVSWYQQTPGQGLQFLFEYFSETQRNKGNFPGRFSGRQFSNSRSEMNVSTLELGDSALYLCASRSTANYGYTFGSGTRLTVV.

V gene TRBV15 combines with J gene TRBJ2-5; no clear D. Germline V CDR1 and CDR2: LNHNV, YYDKDF (reference sequence). The CDR3 extends over 14 amino acids. Trimming removed 3 bases from V and 5 bases from J, with 13 bases in between. The CDR3 DNA follows: TGTGCCACCAGCAGGCCAACAATTTGGGAGACCCAGTACTTC. It translates to CATSRPTIWETQYF.